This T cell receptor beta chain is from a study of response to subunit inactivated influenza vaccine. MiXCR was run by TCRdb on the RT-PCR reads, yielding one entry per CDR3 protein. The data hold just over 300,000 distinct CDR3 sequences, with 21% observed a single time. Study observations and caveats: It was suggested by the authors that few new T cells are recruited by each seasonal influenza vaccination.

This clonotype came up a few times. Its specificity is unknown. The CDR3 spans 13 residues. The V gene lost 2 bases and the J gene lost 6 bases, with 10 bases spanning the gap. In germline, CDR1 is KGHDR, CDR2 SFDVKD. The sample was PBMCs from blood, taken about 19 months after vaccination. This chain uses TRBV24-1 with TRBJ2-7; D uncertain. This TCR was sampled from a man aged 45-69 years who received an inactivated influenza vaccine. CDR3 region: CATSDSRSAEQYF. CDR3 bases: TGTGCCACCAGTGATTCCAGAAGCGCCGAGCAGTACTTC.